Judged by abundance, the clone carrying this T cell receptor (beta chain) is medium-sized. Its target is not known. These data come from a study of glioma-infiltrating T cells. Study results and limitations: Non-neoplastic patients had below-expected tissue-blood divergence, while all gliomas exceeded expectation. Only very few CDR3 sequences appeared in both tissue and blood.

The iRepertoire nested amplicon-rescue multiplex PCR amplified TCR alpha and beta CDR3s from RNA. Input was roughly 85-450 ng of tissue mRNA or PBMC total RNA. TCRdb itself ran the multiplex PCR reads through MiXCR, one entry per CDR3 protein. This table holds about 3,200 distinct CDR3 sequences, around 15% found once. CDR1 is MDHEN and CDR2 is SYDVKM in the germline V gene. Trimming removed 3 bases from V and 5 bases from J; junction bases left unmatched: 7. The CDR3 is 14 amino acids. The clonotype originates from a human donor with low-grade glioma or glioblastoma, undergoing nonglioma brain surgery, or in good health (not recorded which). The sequenced sample consisted of glioma tissue, nonneoplastic brain tissue, or PBMCs (not recorded which). This chain connects TRBV28 to TRBJ2-7; TRBD2 matches 7 bases. CDR3 in amino acids: CASSFFRGGHEQYV. The DNA for the CDR3 is TGTGCCAGCAGTTTCTTCCGGGGAGGGCACGAGCAGTACGTC.